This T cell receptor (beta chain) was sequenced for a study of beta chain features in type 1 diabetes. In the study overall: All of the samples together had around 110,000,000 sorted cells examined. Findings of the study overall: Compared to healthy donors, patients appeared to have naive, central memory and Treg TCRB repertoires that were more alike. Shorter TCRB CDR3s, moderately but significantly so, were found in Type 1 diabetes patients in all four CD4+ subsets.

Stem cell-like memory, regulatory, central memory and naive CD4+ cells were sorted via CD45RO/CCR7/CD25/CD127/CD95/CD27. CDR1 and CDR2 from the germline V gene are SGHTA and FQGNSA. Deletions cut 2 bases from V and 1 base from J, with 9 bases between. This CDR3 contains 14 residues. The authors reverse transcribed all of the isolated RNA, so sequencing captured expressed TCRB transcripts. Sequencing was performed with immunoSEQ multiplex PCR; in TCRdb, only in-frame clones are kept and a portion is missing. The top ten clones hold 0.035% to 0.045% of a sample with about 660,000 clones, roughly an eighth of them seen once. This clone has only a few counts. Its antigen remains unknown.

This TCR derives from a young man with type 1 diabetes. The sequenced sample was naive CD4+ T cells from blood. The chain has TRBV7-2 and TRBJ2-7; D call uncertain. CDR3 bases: TGTGCCAGCAGCTTATTCGGCATGTCCTACGAGCAGTACTTC. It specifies CASSLFGMSYEQYF.